The 8 T cell receptor beta chains in this list originate from one sample, sequenced in a study of CD8+CD57+ T cells in acquired aplastic anemia. Individuals selected for sequencing had exhibited CD8+CD57+ cell expansion on flow cytometry. Genomic DNA templated the TCR beta VDJ and CDR3 profiling. A single record per CDR3 protein comes from TCRdb applying MiXCR to the reads. The repertoire holds approximately 150,000 distinct CDR3 sequences, with less than 50% as singletons. The sample was sorted CD4+, CD8+, or CD8+CD57+ T cells (not recorded which) from PBMCs. The receptors here all came from a human donor with aplastic anemia.

This clonotype has a single count. The chain links TRBV24-1 to TRBJ2-5; TRBD2 is a possible D gene (5 bases). Per the germline V gene, CDR1 is KGHDR and CDR2 is SFDVKD. The V gene lost 5 bases and the J gene lost 2 bases, with 5 bases spanning the gap. This CDR3 is built from 12 residues. The CDR3 spells CATSGTQETQYF. CDR3 in DNA: TGTGCCACCAGTGGGACTCAAGAGACCCAGTACTTC.

Points on this clonotype: The junction does not match germline at one end; this may be a read error. The chain combines TRBV11-1 with TRBJ1-5; 11 nucleotides line up with TRBD1. CDR3 length equals 15 residues. Germline V gene lookup returns CDR1 SGHAT and CDR2 FQDESV (reference sequence). The CDR3 sequence is CASSDGQGAGQPQRF. The DNA for the CDR3 is TGTGCCAGCAGCGACGGACAGGGGGCGGGTCAGCCCCAGCGTTTT.

This clonotype has just a few counts. The rearrangement links TRBV20-1 to TRBJ1-1; no clear D. CDR1 and CDR2 (germline): DFQATT, SNEGSKA (reference sequence). The CDR3 is 13 residues long. V was shortened by 3 bases and J by 4 bases, with 12 bases between the two germline ends. This CDR3 is CSASIDGGTEAFF. The CDR3 DNA follows: TGCAGTGCTAGTATTGACGGAGGCACTGAAGCTTTCTTT.

This chain connects TRBV15 to TRBJ1-2; the match to TRBD1 covers 9 bases. This CDR3 comprises 15 residues. Per germline, CDR1 LNHNV and CDR2 YYDKDF (reference sequence). The J segment lost 7 bases and the V segment lost 2 bases, leaving 8 bases of the junction unmatched. The CDR3 DNA reads TGTGCCACCAGCAGACCTGGACAGGGGCGGGCTGGCTACACCTTC. Translating gives CATSRPGQGRAGYTF.

The chain links TRBV29-1 to TRBJ2-3; D unresolved. V lost 6 bases and J lost 6, with 7 bases in between. The germline gives CDR1 SQVTM, CDR2 ANQGSEA. This CDR3 region has 10 residues. The CDR3 DNA reads as TGCAGCGTCGCGTGGGATACGCAGTATTTT. Translating gives CSVAWDTQYF.

This clonotype has ten or more counts. The chain links TRBV25-1 to TRBJ1-1, with D unresolved. Germline-derived CDR1 and CDR2 are MGHDK and SYGVNS. V was pared by 4 bases and J by 4 bases, with 13 bases between. The CDR3 is 14 amino acids. The CDR3 DNA sequence: TGTGCCAGCAGTGGCCCTAGTGGGAGCACTGAAGCTTTCTTT. Its protein is CASSGPSGSTEAFF.

The table lists this clonotype with many counts. The chain uses TRBV12-3 or TRBV12-4 and TRBJ1-1; D gene uncertain. V lost 3 bases, J lost 4 bases, and 6 bases lay in between. The CDR3 runs 12 residues. The chain's CDR3 is CASSFGSTEAFF. CDR3 DNA sequence: TGTGCCAGCAGTTTTGGCAGCACTGAAGCTTTCTTT.

The gene calls are TRBV24-1 and TRBJ2-5; maybe TRBD2 (7 bases). Germline V gene data show CDR1 as KGHDR and CDR2 as SFDVKD. This CDR3 is built from 15 residues. Trimming cost V 5 bases and J 2 bases, with 14 bases left between them. The CDR3 DNA sequence: TGTGCCACCAGTGGAGGGGGGGGTAGGCAAGAGACCCAGTACTTC. It codes for CATSGGGGRQETQYF.